This entry features one T cell receptor beta chain sequence. Antigen specificity is unknown. V was shortened by 1 base and J by 4 bases, with 8 bases between the two germline ends. This CDR3 comprises 13 residues. Germline CDR1 SGHKS, CDR2 YYEKEE (reference sequence). With a constant-region primer, TCR beta cDNA was made from about 0.55 ug of total RNA. Three rounds of nested multiplex PCR with slightly modified ARM-PCR produced TCR beta libraries. TRBV1-TRBV30 forward primers and a C-beta reverse primer were used in the first two PCR rounds, which each ran for approximately 10 cycles. MiXCR, run by TCRdb on the multiplex PCR reads, gives a single entry per CDR3 protein. The sample has 200,000 or so distinct CDR3 sequences, 65% seen once. This specimen comes from a study of tumor-infiltrating lymphocytes in primary liver carcinoma. Across the study: The patients, men and women alike, were aged 30 to 69 years.

Germline DNA was extracted alongside blood RNA, which was obtained from unsorted whole blood. General observations from the study: Among the pair types, tumor region pairs showed more overlap than tumor-adjacent and tumor-blood pairs.

This TCR came from a woman between 55 and 75 years old with primary liver carcinoma and hepatitis B virus infection. Sequencing input: peripheral blood. The chain has TRBV5-5 and TRBJ1-2; D not resolved. CDR3 coding DNA: TGTGCCAGCAGCTTGATGCAGTCCTATGGCTACACCTTC. Translating it yields CASSLMQSYGYTF.